Below are 31 T cell receptor beta chains sequenced from a single sample in a study of cytomegalovirus exposure and HLA in healthy donors. The PCR used 60 Vbeta and 13 Jbeta primers. Some clones are missing from TCRdb's copy, which holds only in-frame ones; the method was immunoSEQ multiplex PCR. The sample shows some 150,000 clones, roughly 82% of them seen only once. The sequenced sample was PBMCs. The receptor set was obtained from a man aged 25 to 45 in good health and CMV-seronegative.

V gene TRBV28 combines with J gene TRBJ1-1, with D maybe TRBD1 (6 bases). The germline V and J ends were trimmed by 5 bases and 6 bases, with 19 bases remaining between them. The CDR3 runs to 15 residues. The germline CDR1 and CDR2 sequences are MDHEN and SYDVKM. This CDR3 reads CASSAPGAGEAEAFF. In DNA form, the CDR3 reads TGTGCCAGCAGTGCCCCGGGGGCGGGGGAGGCTGAAGCTTTCTTT. The variable domain in full, completed from reference TRBV28 and TRBJ1-1, reads DVKVTQSSRYLVKRTGEKVFLECVQDMDHENMFWYRQDPGLGLRLIYFSYDVKMKEKGDIPEGYSVSREKKERFSLILESASTNQTSMYLCASSAPGAGEAEAFFGQGTRLTVV.

The chain is built from TRBV18 and TRBJ1-6, with D maybe TRBD1 (6 bases). This CDR3 comprises 16 residues. Germline lookup yields CDR1 KGHSH and CDR2 LQKENI. V was shortened by 1 base and J by 9 bases, with 16 bases between the two germline ends. The CDR3 DNA reads as TGTGCCAGCTCACCACGGTCAGCAGGGGATACTTCACCCCTCCACTTT. This gives the protein CASSPRSAGDTSPLHF.

J is TRBJ1-1 and V is TRBV19, with a possible D match to TRBD1 (6 bases). Germline CDR1 and CDR2: LNHDA and SQIVND (reference sequence). The CDR3 has 16 residues. The V gene lost 0 bases and the J gene lost 6 bases, with 17 bases spanning the gap. The CDR3 bases are TGTGCCAGTAGTATAGATCTATCGGGGGGCATAGCTGAAGCTTTCTTT. Its protein product is CASSIDLSGGIAEAFF.

The sample holds one count of this clone. This chain connects TRBV7-6 to TRBJ1-5, with TRBD1 matching 8 bases. Germline V gene data show CDR1 as SGHVS and CDR2 as FNYEAQ. CDR3 length: 16 residues. J gave up 0 bases and V 1 base, and 2 bases lay outside the gene matches. The CDR3 nucleotides read TGTGCCAGCAGCTTAGGACAGGGGAATAGCAATCAGCCCCAGCATTTT. This translates into CASSLGQGNSNQPQHF.

The rearrangement joins TRBV10-3 to TRBJ1-6; D gene ambiguous. Trimming removed 0 bases from V and 0 bases from J, with 6 bases in between. CDR1 and CDR2 (germline): ENHRY, SYGVKD. This CDR3 contains 16 residues. The CDR3: CAISESPSSYNSPLHF. In DNA, the CDR3 is TGTGCCATCAGTGAGTCTCCGAGCTCCTATAATTCACCCCTCCACTTT.

The V gene is TRBV10-3, the J gene TRBJ1-1, with D unclear. Germline CDR1 and CDR2: ENHRY and SYGVKD. The CDR3 contains 14 residues. The V end was cut by 2 bases, the J end by 4 bases, with 11 bases between. As DNA, the CDR3 is TGTGCCATCAGTGAGCCCTCCCGAGGCACTGAAGCTTTCTTT. This gives the protein CAISEPSRGTEAFF.

The chain carries TRBV7-2 and TRBJ2-3, with 14 nucleotides matching TRBD2. Germline CDR1 is SGHTA and CDR2 is FQGNSA. CDR3 length: 17 amino acids. Trimming at V came to 5 bases and at J to 5 bases, leaving 9 bases not matched to a gene. The CDR3 nucleotides read TGTGCCAGCAGCAAGACTAGCGGGGGGGCGCGTGGAGATACGCAGTATTTT. It encodes CASSKTSGGARGDTQYF.

This chain links TRBV10-1 with TRBJ2-7; D is possibly TRBD1 (5 bases). Deletions cut 10 bases from V and 5 bases from J, with 21 bases between. The CDR3 has 14 amino acids. The germline CDR1 and CDR2 sequences are WNHNN and SYGVQD (reference sequence). The CDR3 DNA reads TGCGCCACCGGCCCTGGCCAGGGTACGGACGAGCAGTACTTC. As protein: CATGPGQGTDEQYF.

The chain employs TRBV27 and TRBJ2-5; TRBD1 matches 12 bases. J gave up 5 bases and V 5 bases, and 12 bases lay outside the gene matches. The length of the CDR3 is 17 residues. Germline CDR1 and CDR2: MNHEY and SMNVEV (reference sequence). As DNA, the CDR3 is TGTGCCAGCAGTCCAGGGACAGGGGGCGGTTTTCCCGAGACCCAGTACTTC. Translation: CASSPGTGGGFPETQYF.

The chain links TRBV14 to TRBJ1-2; 10 bases match TRBD1. The CDR3 has 15 residues. The germline V gene has CDR1 SGHDN and CDR2 FVKESK. After removal of 4 bases from V and 4 bases from J, the junction contained 6 bases not matched to a gene. The CDR3 region is CASSRAGQGGYGYTF. For the CDR3, the DNA is TGTGCCAGCAGCCGGGCCGGACAGGGGGGCTATGGCTACACCTTC. Drawing the rest from reference TRBV14 and TRBJ1-2, the complete variable domain is EAGVTQFPSHSVIEKGQTVTLRCDPISGHDNLYWYRRVMGKEIKFLLHFVKESKQDESGMPNNRFLAERTGGTYSTLKVQPAELEDSGVYFCASSRAGQGGYGYTFGSGTRLTVV.

This clone was counted only a few times. This sequence joins TRBV29-1 and TRBJ2-1, with D possibly TRBD1 on 6 matching bases. The CDR3 is made up of 13 amino acids. Germline V lookup: CDR1 SQVTM, CDR2 ANQGSEA. The CDR3 region has the DNA TGCACCCTCCCCTTGGACAGCACAGGGGAGCAGTTCTTC. Protein: CTLPLDSTGEQFF.

The chain recombines TRBV18 with TRBJ2-2, with TRBD2 matching 8 bases. Trimming took 3 bases from V and 5 from J; bases not matched to a gene: 5. The germline V gene has CDR1 KGHSH and CDR2 LQKENI. The CDR3 loop spans 15 amino acids. The DNA of the CDR3 is TGTGCCAGCTCACCGCTAACTAGCGGTACCGGGGAGCTGTTTTTT. Amino acids: CASSPLTSGTGELFF.

This rearrangement joins TRBV11-2 to TRBJ2-2, with no clear D. This CDR3 comprises 14 residues. Germline V lookup: CDR1 SGHAT, CDR2 FQNNGV. Between the trimmed V and J ends, which lost 3 bases and 2 bases, there was a span of 7 bases. The CDR3 protein is CASSFLSNTGELFF. CDR3 nucleotide sequence: TGTGCCAGCAGCTTCCTCAGTAACACCGGGGAGCTGTTTTTT.

The V gene is TRBV29-1, the J gene TRBJ2-7, with D possibly being TRBD2 (6 bases). This CDR3 has 14 amino acids. Trimming cost V 3 bases and J 2 bases, with 14 bases left between them. The germline CDR1 and CDR2 sequences are SQVTM and ANQGSEA. The CDR3 protein is CSVDTGRSPYEQYF. Here the CDR3 DNA reads TGCAGCGTTGATACGGGGAGGTCCCCCTACGAGCAGTACTTC.

The gene calls are TRBV6-5 and TRBJ2-7, with 8 bases lining up with TRBD1. CDR3 length equals 14 residues. Germline V gives CDR1 MNHEY, CDR2 SVGAGI. V gave up 8 bases and J gave up 3 bases; unmatched junction bases: 9. The CDR3 nucleotides read TGTGCCAGCTCCTCAGACAGGGGAGGCTACGAGCAGTACTTC. It is translated as CASSSDRGGYEQYF.

The chain links TRBV5-1 to TRBJ1-2, with TRBD1 identical over 7 bases. The ends lost 4 bases at V and 4 bases at J; junction bases unmatched: 4. The CDR3 spans 13 residues. Per germline, CDR1 SGHRS and CDR2 YFSETQ. CDR3 sequence (DNA): TGCGCCAGCAGCCCGGACAGGCTCTATGGCTACACCTTC. It translates to CASSPDRLYGYTF. Using reference TRBV5-1 and TRBJ1-2 for the parts outside the CDR3, the full variable domain is KAGVTQTPRYLIKTRGQQVTLSCSPISGHRSVSWYQQTPGQGLQFLFEYFSETQRNKGNFPGRFSGRQFSNSRSEMNVSTLELGDSALYLCASSPDRLYGYTFGSGTRLTVV.

The chain carries TRBV5-1 and TRBJ2-2, with a weak D call TRBD1 (5 bases). Trimming shortened V by 4 bases and J by 4 bases, and 8 bases separated the two germline ends. The CDR3 totals 13 residues. CDR1 SGHRS and CDR2 YFSETQ come from the germline V gene. DNA for the CDR3: TGCGCCAGCAGCCTGGACATCACCGGGGAGCTGTTTTTT. This encodes CASSLDITGELFF.

J is TRBJ2-5 and V is TRBV6-5, with D possibly being TRBD2 (6 bases). Germline loops: CDR1 MNHEY, CDR2 SVGAGI. Trimming took 0 bases from V and 4 from J, leaving 12 bases between them. This CDR3 has 15 residues. CDR3 bases: TGTGCCAGCAGTTACTCTGGAGGGAACAGAGAGACCCAGTACTTC. As protein: CASSYSGGNRETQYF.

The CDR3 loop is CASSFGESGVGSPLHF. As DNA, the CDR3 is TGTGCCAGCAGCTTTGGTGAATCGGGAGTCGGATCACCCCTCCACTTT. V is TRBV7-3 and J is TRBJ1-6; the D is unclear. Germline V gives CDR1 SGHTA, CDR2 FQGTGA. This CDR3 is 16 amino acids long. V lost 3 bases and J 10 bases, leaving 19 bases between the germline ends. Filled out from reference TRBV7-3 and TRBJ1-6, the complete variable domain reads GAGVSQTPSNKVTEKGKYVELRCDPISGHTALYWYRQSLGQGPEFLIYFQGTGAADDSGLPNDRFFAVRPEGSVSTLKIQRTERGDSAVYLCASSFGESGVGSPLHFGNGTRLTVT.

This clone was seen more than once but under ten times. This chain connects TRBV29-1 to TRBJ2-3, with 7 bases aligning to TRBD2. V shed 4 bases and J 2 bases; nucleotides not matched to a gene: 6. This CDR3 is built from 14 residues. Germline V lookup: CDR1 SQVTM, CDR2 ANQGSEA. The CDR3 protein is CSVVGGKTTDTQYF. CDR3 coding DNA: TGCAGCGTTGTCGGGGGGAAAACCACAGATACGCAGTATTTT.

This clone was seen only a few times. The V call is TRBV2, the J call TRBJ1-2, with D unresolved. The CDR3 totals 13 residues. Germline V gene sequence: CDR1 SNHLY, CDR2 FYNNEI. The V end lost 5 bases, the J end lost 4 bases, and 11 bases lay between the germline ends. This CDR3 is CASSSLQAYGYTF. DNA for the CDR3: TGTGCCAGCAGTTCCCTGCAGGCCTATGGCTACACCTTC.

The chain joins TRBV7-2 to TRBJ2-7; 12 positions match TRBD2. Per the germline V gene, CDR1 is SGHTA and CDR2 is FQGNSA. Losses at the gene ends were 0 bases for V and 2 bases for J; bases not matched to a gene: 8. The CDR3 runs to 18 residues. The CDR3 sequence is CASSLARAGLAGTYEQYF. CDR3 nucleotides: TGTGCCAGCAGCTTAGCAAGGGCCGGACTAGCGGGGACCTACGAGCAGTACTTC.

This chain connects TRBV19 to TRBJ1-1, with TRBD1 matching over 7 bases. V lost 5 bases to trimming and J lost 0 bases; unmatched junction nucleotides: 12. CDR1 and CDR2 (germline): LNHDA, SQIVND (reference sequence). This CDR3 comprises 17 residues. The CDR3 region is CASSSRGPGGMNTEAFF. The CDR3, as DNA: TGTGCCAGTAGTTCGAGGGGGCCCGGTGGGATGAACACTGAAGCTTTCTTT.

This chain joins TRBV28 and TRBJ1-1; 7 bases are shared with TRBD1. CDR1 is MDHEN and CDR2 is SYDVKM in the germline V gene. The CDR3 is 16 amino acids. The V gene end was trimmed by 5 bases and the J gene end by 3 bases; junction bases not matched to a gene: 12. The CDR3 region has the DNA TGTGCCAGCAGTCCCCATCGTGGCAGGGGGGACACTGAAGCTTTCTTT. Translated, it gives CASSPHRGRGDTEAFF.

This clone came up a few times. The chain joins TRBV20-1 to TRBJ2-2, with TRBD2 as a possible D gene (5 bases). Germline values: CDR1 DFQATT, CDR2 SNEGSKA (reference sequence). The CDR3 covers 10 residues. V lost 6 bases and J lost 6, with 5 bases in between. CDR3 protein: CSARAGELFF. CDR3 bases: TGCAGTGCGAGGGCCGGGGAGCTGTTTTTT.

V usage is TRBV23-1 and J usage is TRBJ1-5, with TRBD1 as a possible D gene (5 bases). TRBV23-1 is known as an ORF, though its function is uncertain. V was pared by 6 bases and J by 6 bases, with 18 bases between. This CDR3 region has 15 residues. The CDR3 reads CASSPRGRHSQPQHF. CDR3 nucleotides: TGCGCCAGCAGCCCACGGGGGAGGCACTCTCAGCCCCAGCATTTT.

This chain uses TRBV9 with TRBJ2-5; 11 bases fit TRBD2. The V segment lost 4 bases and the J segment 5 bases; nucleotides outside the gene matches: 10. The CDR3 sequence is 16 residues long. From germline, CDR1 is SGDLS and CDR2 YYNGEE. CDR3 sequence reads: CASSTTTSGVLETQYF. CDR3 in DNA: TGTGCCAGCAGCACGACGACTAGCGGGGTCCTTGAGACCCAGTACTTC.

The chain recombines TRBV28 with TRBJ1-1, with a weak D call TRBD1 (5 bases). Trimming removed 2 bases from V and 4 bases from J, with 17 bases in between. CDR3 length: 16 amino acids. Germline CDR1 MDHEN, CDR2 SYDVKM. In nucleotides, the CDR3 is TGTGCCAGCAGTTTACTTCGGTTGGGGGGGGGCACTGAAGCTTTCTTT. Protein product: CASSLLRLGGGTEAFF.

The chain links TRBV11-2 to TRBJ2-1; 11 bases map to TRBD2. This CDR3 has 14 residues. Germline V CDR1 and CDR2: SGHAT, FQNNGV. V was pared by 5 bases and J by 8 bases, with 5 bases of the junction left unmatched. This chain's CDR3 is CASSHGLAGDEQFF. In DNA form, the CDR3 reads TGTGCCAGCAGCCACGGACTAGCGGGCGATGAGCAGTTCTTC.

The gene calls are TRBV5-1 and TRBJ2-5, with D possibly matching TRBD2 (6 bases). The CDR3 has 16 residues. Germline values: CDR1 SGHRS, CDR2 YFSETQ. The V gene lost 4 bases and the J gene lost 3 bases, with 19 bases spanning the gap. CDR3 sequence (DNA): TGCGCCAGCAGCCCCATGCGGAGGGGCCTTGAAGAGACCCAGTACTTC. The encoded protein is CASSPMRRGLEETQYF.

This clone was found a few times. V and J are TRBV27 and TRBJ2-1, with 7 bases that match TRBD2. Germline assignment: CDR1 MNHEY and CDR2 SMNVEV (reference sequence). The CDR3 contains 12 residues. V lost 10 bases, J lost 4 bases, and 4 bases stayed unmatched. For the CDR3, the DNA is TGTGCCACCCTCGGGGGGTACAATGAGCAGTTCTTC. This gives the protein CATLGGYNEQFF.